Shown below are 10 T cell receptor beta chains from a single sample sequenced in a study of blood T cell repertoires in COVID-19. Measured with immunoSEQ multiplex PCR; TCRdb has only the in-frame clones, and not every one. The table shows 650,000 to 800,000 clones, with 85% to 90% occurring only once. The specimen was peripheral blood. These receptors were collected from a woman aged 18 to 35 with acute or convalescent COVID-19.

The CDR3 DNA sequence: TGCGCCAGCAGCTTGGCCGGGGGTCGGAATGAGCAGTTCTTC. It specifies CASSLAGGRNEQFF. The chain employs TRBV5-1 and TRBJ2-1; a possible D gene is TRBD2 (6 bases). CDR3 length: 14 residues. The V gene's germline CDR1 is SGHRS and CDR2 YFSETQ. V was clipped by 0 bases and J by 7 bases, with 11 bases between them.

The gene calls are TRBV24-1 and TRBJ2-5; the D is unclear. The CDR3 is 12 residues long. The ends were cut back, 4 bases at V and 10 bases at J, with 12 bases in the middle. CDR1 is KGHDR and CDR2 is SFDVKD in the germline V gene. The CDR3 nucleotides read TGTGCCACCAGTGACCCCGACACAGTCCAGTACTTC. Translated: CATSDPDTVQYF.

The chain recombines TRBV7-2 with TRBJ2-1, with 7 bases aligning to TRBD1. V gave up 6 bases and J gave up 4 bases; unmatched junction bases: 9. The CDR3 contains 15 residues. The germline gives CDR1 SGHTA, CDR2 FQGNSA. The CDR3: CASRIDRAAYNEQFF. The CDR3 region has the DNA TGTGCCAGCAGAATAGACAGGGCGGCATACAATGAGCAGTTCTTC.

The DNA of the CDR3 is TGCGCCAGCAGCCATGCACAGGGGGCGGCTACTGAAGCTTTCTTT. Translated: CASSHAQGAATEAFF. The chain carries TRBV4-1 and TRBJ1-1, with 9 bases identical to TRBD1. J gave up 5 bases and V 3 bases, and 7 bases lay outside the gene matches. Germline loops: CDR1 MGHRA, CDR2 YSYEKL. There are 15 residues in the CDR3.

The chain is built from TRBV9 and TRBJ1-3; TRBD1 matches at 9 bases. The CDR3 consists of 15 residues. The V and J ends lost 4 bases and 1 base, in that order; junction bases with no gene match: 3. Germline CDR1 SGDLS, CDR2 YYNGEE. CDR3 sequence: CASSRDRDSGNTIYF. The CDR3 DNA reads TGTGCCAGCAGCCGGGACAGGGATTCTGGAAACACCATATATTTT.

The J gene is TRBJ1-5, the V gene TRBV2; D gene uncertain. Germline loops: CDR1 SNHLY, CDR2 FYNNEI. Deletions cut 2 bases from V and 3 bases from J, with 14 bases between. This CDR3 is built from 16 residues. The CDR3 nucleotides read TGTGCCAGCAGTGAACGGTCTGCTCTGTTCAATCAGCCCCAGCATTTT. The encoded protein is CASSERSALFNQPQHF.

The gene calls are TRBV5-8 and TRBJ1-5; 9 bases map to TRBD1. This CDR3 is 16 amino acids long. Germline V gives CDR1 SGHTS, CDR2 YDEGEE. Germline trimming cut 4 bases from V and 2 bases from J; bases unmatched to any gene: 7. The CDR3 nucleotides read TGTGCCAGCAGCCAAGACAGGGGGGTGGGCAATCAGCCCCAGCATTTT. Translation: CASSQDRGVGNQPQHF. Filled out from reference TRBV5-8 and TRBJ1-5, the complete variable domain reads EAGVTQSPTHLIKTRGQQATLRCSPISGHTSVYWYQQALGLGLQFLLWYDEGEERNRGNFPPRFSGRQFPNYSSELNVNALELEDSALYLCASSQDRGVGNQPQHFGDGTRLSIL.

This clone was recorded once. V and J are TRBV6-5 and TRBJ1-4; D unclear. The CDR3 extends over 16 amino acids. Germline V CDR1 and CDR2: MNHEY, SVGAGI. The germline V and J ends were trimmed by 0 bases and 7 bases, with 15 bases remaining between them. The CDR3 loop is CASSYSADDTAEKLFF. CDR3 DNA sequence: TGTGCCAGCAGTTACTCGGCCGATGACACAGCTGAAAAACTGTTTTTT.

V usage is TRBV27 and J usage is TRBJ1-2; 10 nucleotides line up with TRBD1. CDR3 size: 15 residues. Germline CDR1 is MNHEY and CDR2 is SMNVEV (reference sequence). V dropped 4 bases and J dropped 8; count of bases not matched to a gene: 10. In nucleotides, the CDR3 is TGTGCCAGCAGTTCCGTAGCCCAGGACAGGGGGGGCTACACCTTC. Its protein product is CASSSVAQDRGGYTF.

This clone occurred once. The rearrangement links TRBV5-1 to TRBJ1-3; tentative D call: TRBD1 (5 bases). The ends were cut back, 4 bases at V and 1 base at J, with 9 bases in the middle. The CDR3 runs 14 residues. Germline V gene sequence: CDR1 SGHRS, CDR2 YFSETQ. This CDR3 is CASSDQGSGNTIYF. CDR3 nucleotides: TGCGCCAGCAGCGACCAGGGATCTGGAAACACCATATATTTT.